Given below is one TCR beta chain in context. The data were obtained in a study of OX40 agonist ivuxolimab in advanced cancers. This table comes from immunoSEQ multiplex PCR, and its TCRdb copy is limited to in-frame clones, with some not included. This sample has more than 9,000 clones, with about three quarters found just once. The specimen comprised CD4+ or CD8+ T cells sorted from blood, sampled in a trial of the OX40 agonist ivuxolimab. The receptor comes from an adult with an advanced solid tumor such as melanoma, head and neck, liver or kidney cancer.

Here the CDR3 reads CASSRETELNTEAFF. The CDR3 nucleotides are TGTGCCAGCAGTCGTGAGACAGAATTGAACACTGAAGCTTTCTTT. The V gene is TRBV28, the J gene TRBJ1-1, with a possible D match to TRBD1 (5 bases). This CDR3 spans 15 amino acids. Per the germline V gene, CDR1 is MDHEN and CDR2 is SYDVKM. V dropped 5 bases and J dropped 0 bases, with 13 bases sitting between them.